This is a list of T cell receptor beta chains from one sample in a study of T cell repertoires in cytomegalovirus infection. TCRdb redid the calling of the reads with MiXCR, one entry per CDR3 protein. The table includes about 180,000 distinct CDR3 sequences, 20% to 25% detected once. These receptors are not linked to any known antigen. Sequencing used CD8+ T cells from cultured PBMCs, obtained from culture after CMV antigen stimulation. All receptors derive from a human donor in good health (CMV status not recorded). Some clones in this sample may be carry-over from other donors' samples. Both conserved end residues are part of each CDR3. Each record gives: D gene, V gene, clone size, J gene, CDR3 DNA, CDR3 protein. The D gene is left open where the match is weak. Some rows mark clone size as missing; the rest say once, few, many or name a class of expanded clone.

d_call: .; v_call: TRBV12-3/TRBV12-4; clone_size: .; j_call: TRBJ1-5; cdr3_nt: TGTGCCAGCAGCTCCCTCGAGGAGCAGCCCCAGCATTTT; cdr3_aa: CASSSLEEQPQHF
d_call: TRBD1; v_call: TRBV28; clone_size: few; j_call: TRBJ1-1; cdr3_nt: TGTGCCAGCAGTTTTTCTCGCCGGGCAGGGGGCTTGAACACTGAAGCTTTCTTT; cdr3_aa: CASSFSRRAGGLNTEAFF
d_call: TRBD1; v_call: TRBV7-8; clone_size: few; j_call: TRBJ2-1; cdr3_nt: TGTGCCAGCAGCTTAGATGGGACAGCCTCCTACAATGAGCAGTTCTTC; cdr3_aa: CASSLDGTASYNEQFF
d_call: .; v_call: TRBV2; clone_size: .; j_call: TRBJ1-2; cdr3_nt: TGTGCCAGCATTATACAGGGAGACTATGGCTACACCTTC; cdr3_aa: CASIIQGDYGYTF
d_call: .; v_call: TRBV9; clone_size: .; j_call: TRBJ1-5; cdr3_nt: TGTGCCAGCAGCGCGGACGATAGCAATCAGCCCCAGCATTTT; cdr3_aa: CASSADDSNQPQHF
d_call: TRBD1; v_call: TRBV28; clone_size: .; j_call: TRBJ2-7; cdr3_nt: TGTGCCAGCAGTATTACAGGGGGCCCTCCCTACGAGCAGTACTTC; cdr3_aa: CASSITGGPPYEQYF
d_call: TRBD1; v_call: TRBV19; clone_size: many; j_call: TRBJ1-1; cdr3_nt: TGTGCCAGTAGTTTACCCGGGGGGACAGCAGAAGCTTTCTTT; cdr3_aa: CASSLPGGTAEAFF
d_call: TRBD1; v_call: TRBV7-2; clone_size: .; j_call: TRBJ1-5; cdr3_nt: TGTGCCAGCAGCCTACAGGGGGGTAGCAATCAGCCCCAGCATTTT; cdr3_aa: CASSLQGGSNQPQHF
d_call: .; v_call: TRBV2; clone_size: few; j_call: TRBJ1-1; cdr3_nt: TGTGCCAGCGTGGGACGAAGGGAAGGGACCCACACTGAAGCTTTCTTT; cdr3_aa: CASVGRREGTHTEAFF
d_call: .; v_call: TRBV12-3/TRBV12-4; clone_size: .; j_call: TRBJ2-1; cdr3_nt: TGTGCCAGCACCGAGACAGGTAGACGCAATGAGCAGTTCTTC; cdr3_aa: CASTETGRRNEQFF
d_call: TRBD1; v_call: TRBV7-6; clone_size: .; j_call: TRBJ1-2; cdr3_nt: TGTGCCAGCAGCCCCGGACAGGGGACGATCTATGGCTACACCTTC; cdr3_aa: CASSPGQGTIYGYTF
d_call: .; v_call: TRBV6-2/TRBV6-3; clone_size: few; j_call: TRBJ2-1; cdr3_nt: TGTGCCAGCACCTTTCCGGGGGCTGAGCAGTTCTTC; cdr3_aa: CASTFPGAEQFF
d_call: .; v_call: TRBV7-2; clone_size: few; j_call: TRBJ2-1; cdr3_nt: TGTGCCAGCAGCCCGTCCCTCCAGGGTTACTCCTACAATGAGCAGTTCTTC; cdr3_aa: CASSPSLQGYSYNEQFF
d_call: TRBD1; v_call: TRBV12-3/TRBV12-4; clone_size: few; j_call: TRBJ1-5; cdr3_nt: TGTGCCAGCAGTGTCGGACAGGGAGCTCATCAGCCCCAGCATTTT; cdr3_aa: CASSVGQGAHQPQHF
d_call: TRBD2; v_call: TRBV7-6; clone_size: few; j_call: TRBJ2-7; cdr3_nt: TGTGCCAGCAGCTCGCCCCCGCGGGGGAGTGTTTACGAGCAGTACTTC; cdr3_aa: CASSSPPRGSVYEQYF
d_call: TRBD1; v_call: TRBV7-6; clone_size: .; j_call: TRBJ2-7; cdr3_nt: TGTGCCAGCAGCGCCACCGGGACAGGGGACTACGAGCAGTACTTC; cdr3_aa: CASSATGTGDYEQYF
d_call: .; v_call: TRBV6-5; clone_size: .; j_call: TRBJ2-7; cdr3_nt: TGTGCCAGCAGCCCGGACGCCTACGAGCAGTACTTC; cdr3_aa: CASSPDAYEQYF
d_call: TRBD1; v_call: TRBV7-8; clone_size: .; j_call: TRBJ1-1; cdr3_nt: TGTGCCAGCAGCTTAGAACTGGACAGGGGAAACACTGAAGCTTTCTTT; cdr3_aa: CASSLELDRGNTEAFF
d_call: .; v_call: TRBV4-2; clone_size: .; j_call: TRBJ1-2; cdr3_nt: TGTGCCAGCAGCCAAGGACAGTTTTTGGCGGGTGGCTACACCTTC; cdr3_aa: CASSQGQFLAGGYTF
d_call: .; v_call: TRBV27; clone_size: .; j_call: TRBJ1-1; cdr3_nt: TGTGCCAGCAGTTTATTTCCAGGTGGCACTGAAGCTTTCTTT; cdr3_aa: CASSLFPGGTEAFF
d_call: TRBD2; v_call: TRBV7-6; clone_size: .; j_call: TRBJ2-1; cdr3_nt: TGTGCCAGCAGCTTAGCCAGCGGGGGGGCCTTCAATGAGCAGTTCTTC; cdr3_aa: CASSLASGGAFNEQFF
d_call: TRBD1; v_call: TRBV30; clone_size: once; j_call: TRBJ1-2; cdr3_nt: TGTGCCTGGAGCCCGGGACAGGGGGTCCGTGGCTACACCTTC; cdr3_aa: CAWSPGQGVRGYTF
d_call: TRBD1; v_call: TRBV11-2; clone_size: .; j_call: TRBJ1-6; cdr3_nt: TGTGCCAGCAGCTTAAAGTTACAGGGGGACAATTCACCCCTCCACTTT; cdr3_aa: CASSLKLQGDNSPLHF
d_call: .; v_call: TRBV6-2/TRBV6-3; clone_size: .; j_call: TRBJ2-5; cdr3_nt: TGTGCCAGCAGTTACGGGTCACGAGCGGCCTTC; cdr3_aa: CASSYGSRAAF
d_call: .; v_call: TRBV6-1; clone_size: .; j_call: TRBJ2-5; cdr3_nt: TGTGCCAGCAGTGTGCCGGGACTCAAAGTCCCAGAGACCCAGTACTTC; cdr3_aa: CASSVPGLKVPETQYF
d_call: .; v_call: TRBV7-2; clone_size: .; j_call: TRBJ1-4; cdr3_nt: TGTGCCAGCAGCTTCCCAGGGGACCCTCTTAATGAAAAACTGTTTTTT; cdr3_aa: CASSFPGDPLNEKLFF
d_call: TRBD1; v_call: TRBV6-1; clone_size: few; j_call: TRBJ2-1; cdr3_nt: TGTGCCACCACATTCACAGGGGCATTTAACAATGAGCAGTTCTTC; cdr3_aa: CATTFTGAFNNEQFF
d_call: .; v_call: TRBV6-6; clone_size: .; j_call: TRBJ1-2; cdr3_nt: TGTGCCAGCAGGCCCACAGCGGACTATGGCTACACCTTC; cdr3_aa: CASRPTADYGYTF
d_call: TRBD1; v_call: TRBV7-2; clone_size: few; j_call: TRBJ2-7; cdr3_nt: TGTGCCAGCAGCTCTCCTTGGACAGGGGATGAAGAGCAGTACTTC; cdr3_aa: CASSSPWTGDEEQYF
d_call: .; v_call: TRBV7-9; clone_size: .; j_call: TRBJ2-7; cdr3_nt: TGTGCCAGCAGCTTAGTTGAGGCGGGGTTCTCCTACGAGCAGTACTTC; cdr3_aa: CASSLVEAGFSYEQYF
d_call: .; v_call: TRBV7-2; clone_size: .; j_call: TRBJ1-4; cdr3_nt: TGTGCCAGCAGCTTAGGCGTTGCAACTAATGAAAAACTGTTTTTT; cdr3_aa: CASSLGVATNEKLFF
d_call: .; v_call: TRBV7-6; clone_size: few; j_call: TRBJ1-1; cdr3_nt: TGTGCCAGCAGCACCCCCCCGGGGACCGCGGGCACTGAAGCTTTCTTT; cdr3_aa: CASSTPPGTAGTEAFF